This T cell receptor (beta chain) stems from a study of blood T cell repertoires in COVID-19. In the source study's methods: It was from reference gene primer amplification that nucleated cell counts were estimated. Sequenced by immunoSEQ multiplex PCR; TCRdb stores in-frame clones only, minus some. V and J calls and clone size follow that table, whereas D and trimming were derived from the DNA. The sample has roughly 230,000 clones; 83% are singletons. In germline, CDR1 is MNHEY, CDR2 SVGAGI. Trimming took off 7 bases at V and 6 bases at J, with 19 bases between the two ends. The length of the CDR3 is 14 residues.

The sequencing input was peripheral blood. The J gene is TRBJ2-7, the V gene TRBV6-5; maybe TRBD1 (6 bases). This clonotype was obtained from a human donor in a cohort sampled during active COVID-19. CDR3 DNA sequence: TGTGCCAGCACCTTGGGGCAGGGGCTCGGCGAGCAGTACTTC. It codes for CASTLGQGLGEQYF.